What follows are 24 T cell receptor beta chains derived from one specimen sequenced in a study of T cells after yellow fever vaccination. TCRdb ran MiXCR on the 5' RACE reads and lists one entry per CDR3 protein. The profile shows about 58,000 distinct CDR3 sequences, approximately 7.7% of them singletons. The sample in question was CD8+ T cells sorted from PBMCs, obtained on the day of the first yellow fever vaccination. These TCRs come from a young man who received the YFV17D yellow fever vaccine.

This clonotype occurred many times. This chain joins TRBV7-9 and TRBJ2-4, with D possibly called TRBD1 or TRBD2 (5 bases each). Trimming shortened V by 5 bases and J by 3 bases, and 17 bases separated the two germline ends. Per germline, CDR1 SEHNR and CDR2 FQNEAQ (reference sequence). CDR3 length equals 16 residues. The CDR3 is CASSPRSGTDKNIQYF. In DNA, the CDR3 is TGTGCCAGCAGCCCCCGATCCGGGACCGACAAAAACATTCAGTACTTC.

The table lists this clonotype with many counts. The chain joins TRBV7-2 to TRBJ1-2; D is undetermined. The germline V gene encodes CDR1 SGHTA and CDR2 FQGNSA. CDR3 length: 12 amino acids. Trimming shortened V by 2 bases and J by 4 bases, and 5 bases separated the two germline ends. CDR3 residues: CASSLSSYGYTF. In DNA form, the CDR3 reads TGTGCCAGCAGCTTAAGCAGCTATGGCTACACCTTC.

The chain combines TRBV5-1 with TRBJ1-1; D perhaps matches TRBD1 (6 bases). Germline CDR1 SGHRS, CDR2 YFSETQ. The CDR3 is 14 residues long. V was clipped by 3 bases and J by 0 bases, with 9 bases between them. The CDR3 reads CASSWTDLNTEAFF. CDR3 coding DNA: TGCGCCAGCAGCTGGACAGACTTGAACACTGAAGCTTTCTTT.

The rearrangement links TRBV19 to TRBJ2-1; 7 bases agree with TRBD1. The J segment lost 2 bases and the V segment lost 3 bases, leaving 7 bases of the junction unmatched. The CDR3 contains 16 residues. Per germline, CDR1 LNHDA and CDR2 SQIVND (reference sequence). CDR3 residues: CASSIRHRGTYNEQFF. The CDR3 region has the DNA TGTGCCAGTAGTATCCGGCACAGGGGAACCTACAATGAGCAGTTCTTC.

This clonotype was counted ten times or more. This chain links TRBV13 with TRBJ2-7, with TRBD1 as a possible D gene (5 bases). The CDR3 runs to 14 residues. Germline values: CDR1 PRHDT, CDR2 FYEKMQ (reference sequence). The V gene lost 6 bases and the J gene lost 2 bases, with 14 bases spanning the gap. CDR3 in amino acids: CASRPQGSTYEQYF. CDR3 coding DNA: TGTGCCAGCAGGCCGCAGGGCTCTACCTACGAGCAGTACTTC.

This clonotype appeared a few times. The V call is TRBV6-5, the J call TRBJ1-5; perhaps TRBD1 as D (5 bases). This CDR3 is 15 amino acids long. V gave up 8 bases and J gave up 6 bases, with 20 bases separating them. Germline lookup yields CDR1 MNHEY and CDR2 SVGAGI. CDR3 sequence (DNA): TGTGCCAGCTCTTTGGGAGGGGCCCCCCTTCAGCCCCAGCATTTT. Translating it yields CASSLGGAPLQPQHF.

There are many counts of this clonotype. The chain couples TRBV18 to TRBJ1-1; D unclear. Germline-derived CDR1 and CDR2 are KGHSH and LQKENI. V was clipped by 1 base and J by 0 bases, with 12 bases between them. CDR3 length: 16 amino acids. CDR3 in amino acids: CASSPRLQTLNTEAFF. The CDR3 DNA follows: TGTGCCAGCTCACCACGGTTACAGACCTTGAACACTGAAGCTTTCTTT.

This clonotype was seen ten or more times. The chain uses TRBV27 and TRBJ1-3; 11 bases are a match to TRBD1. With V trimmed by 6 bases and J by 2 bases, 0 bases remained unmatched. This CDR3 has 14 residues. The V gene's germline CDR1 is MNHEY and CDR2 SMNVEV (reference sequence). The CDR3 nucleotides are TGTGCCAGCAGGGGACAGGGGGCTGGAAACACCATATATTTT. Translation gives CASRGQGAGNTIYF.

The rearrangement uses TRBV4-1 and TRBJ2-5; D perhaps matches TRBD2 (7 bases). Germline loops: CDR1 MGHRA, CDR2 YSYEKL. V was clipped by 4 bases and J by 1 base, with 19 bases between them. This CDR3 spans 17 amino acids. The CDR3 loop reads CASSPFSYGGPQETQYF. Written as DNA, the CDR3 is TGCGCCAGCAGCCCGTTTTCTTACGGGGGGCCCCAAGAGACCCAGTACTTC.

This clonotype was seen only a few times. The genes are TRBV10-1 and TRBJ2-7; perhaps TRBD1 as D (6 bases). The germline CDR1 and CDR2 sequences are WNHNN and SYGVQD (reference sequence). The CDR3 runs 14 residues. The V end was cut by 0 bases, the J end by 7 bases, with 13 bases between. CDR3 protein: CASSESTQGGEQYF. In nucleotides, the CDR3 is TGCGCCAGCAGTGAGTCGACACAGGGTGGAGAGCAGTACTTC.

This clonotype was detected ten times or more. The chain links TRBV10-3 to TRBJ2-3, with 10 bases that match TRBD2. The CDR3 contains 20 residues. The V gene's germline CDR1 is ENHRY and CDR2 SYGVKD. With 8 bases clipped from V and 6 bases from J, the junction kept 26 bases outside the gene matches. CDR3 sequence (DNA): TGTGCCATCGGGTCCAACGTGGGGCTAGCGGGGGCCACTCCTCTCGATACGCAGTATTTT. This translates into CAIGSNVGLAGATPLDTQYF.

This clonotype appeared many times. This sequence joins TRBV20-1 and TRBJ2-7; 9 bases map to TRBD1. This CDR3 is 14 amino acids long. Trimming cost V 4 bases and J 3 bases; bases outside gene matches: 7. Germline-derived CDR1 and CDR2 are DFQATT and SNEGSKA (reference sequence). The CDR3 DNA follows: TGCAGTGCTATGACAGGGGGAAAGATCTACGAGCAGTACTTC. This sequence encodes CSAMTGGKIYEQYF.

In this sample, this clonotype turned up many times. The chain couples TRBV2 to TRBJ2-2; 14 bases are shared with TRBD2. V dropped 0 bases and J dropped 6; count of bases not matched to a gene: 0. Germline CDR1 reads SNHLY; CDR2 reads FYNNEI. The CDR3 has 16 residues. The CDR3 here is CASSEATSGGAGELFF. The CDR3 DNA reads as TGTGCCAGCAGTGAAGCGACTAGCGGGGGGGCCGGGGAGCTGTTTTTT.

The rearrangement links TRBV2 to TRBJ2-5; 12 bases line up with TRBD2. The CDR3 is made up of 16 amino acids. V lost 7 bases to trimming and J lost 5 bases; unmatched junction nucleotides: 11. Germline V gene lookup returns CDR1 SNHLY and CDR2 FYNNEI. DNA for the CDR3: TGTGCCAGCAAAACTAGCGGGGGGTTAGGAGAGGAGACCCAGTACTTC. Amino acids: CASKTSGGLGEETQYF.

This clonotype was observed a few times. The chain has TRBV3-1 and TRBJ2-2; TRBD2 matches at 10 bases. The germline CDR1 and CDR2 sequences are LGHDT and YNNKEL (reference sequence). Trimming at V came to 1 base and at J to 0 bases, leaving 11 bases not matched to a gene. The CDR3 has 20 residues. CDR3 in DNA: TGTGCCAGCAGCCAAGGCGGAGGGCTAGCGGGGGACACGAACACCGGGGAGCTGTTTTTT. This codes for CASSQGGGLAGDTNTGELFF.

The chain employs TRBV6-1 and TRBJ2-7; 8 bases line up with TRBD1. V shed 3 bases, J shed 3 bases, and the junction held 1 base outside the gene matches. Germline CDR1 and CDR2: MNHNS and SASEGT. This CDR3 has 13 amino acids. The CDR3 DNA sequence: TGTGCCAGCAGTGACAGGGGGCTCTACGAGCAGTACTTC. Amino acid sequence: CASSDRGLYEQYF.

The chain carries TRBV7-9 and TRBJ1-2; weak D call: TRBD1 (6 bases). The V end was cut by 2 bases, the J end by 6 bases, with 16 bases between. The CDR3 has 15 amino acids. From germline, CDR1 is SEHNR and CDR2 FQNEAQ (reference sequence). The CDR3 loop reads CASSLSERTGNGYTF. Written as DNA, the CDR3 is TGTGCCAGCAGCTTATCCGAACGCACAGGGAATGGCTACACCTTC.

This clonotype was picked up many times. The chain employs TRBV6-4 and TRBJ2-3; the D gene is possibly TRBD2 (6 bases). This CDR3 has 14 residues. Germline assignment: CDR1 MRHNA and CDR2 SNTAGT. The germline V and J ends were trimmed by 3 bases and 2 bases, with 9 bases remaining between them. CDR3 loop: CASSDGGTTDTQYF. DNA of the CDR3: TGTGCCAGCAGTGATGGGGGGACCACAGATACGCAGTATTTT.

This clonotype was seen only a few times. The V and J genes are TRBV11-2 and TRBJ2-5; D remains unclear. V shed 4 bases and J shed 10 bases, with 10 bases lying between them. CDR3 length: 11 residues. The V gene's germline CDR1 is SGHAT and CDR2 FQNNGV. The CDR3 region is CASSSTESQYF. The CDR3 DNA reads as TGTGCCAGCAGCTCGACTGAAAGCCAGTACTTC.

In its sample, this clonotype was seen many times. The V gene is TRBV6-5, the J gene TRBJ1-5; perhaps TRBD1 as D (5 bases). The CDR3 is 15 amino acids. V was clipped by 6 bases and J by 1 base, with 13 bases between them. Germline lookup yields CDR1 MNHEY and CDR2 SVGAGI. DNA of the CDR3: TGTGCCAGCAGGACGACAGTGGGGAGCAATCAGCCCCAGCATTTT. Protein: CASRTTVGSNQPQHF.

The J gene is TRBJ2-6, the V gene TRBV7-2; TRBD2 agrees at 7 bases. This CDR3 is built from 16 residues. The V segment lost 7 bases and the J segment 4 bases; nucleotides outside the gene matches: 10. Per the germline V gene, CDR1 is SGHTA and CDR2 is FQGNSA. The CDR3 DNA is TGTGCCAGCATCCGCCCCGGGGGGTCCGGGGCCAACGTCCTGACTTTC. It yields the protein CASIRPGGSGANVLTF.

This clonotype was observed many times. The V call is TRBV3-1, the J call TRBJ2-7; D not certain. CDR3 length: 16 residues. Trimming shortened V by 0 bases and J by 1 base, and 13 bases separated the two germline ends. The germline CDR1 and CDR2 sequences are LGHDT and YNNKEL (reference sequence). The CDR3 here is CASSQDLRRPSYEQYF. The CDR3 DNA is TGTGCCAGCAGCCAAGATCTCCGCCGGCCTTCCTACGAGCAGTACTTC.

This clonotype was counted a few times. V and J are TRBV2 and TRBJ2-1, with D possibly being TRBD1 or TRBD2 (5 bases each). The germline V gene has CDR1 SNHLY and CDR2 FYNNEI. V lost 4 bases to trimming and J lost 5 bases, with 21 bases between them. This CDR3 region has 17 residues. The CDR3 region has the DNA TGTGCCAGCAGTGTGGGGGACGGAAGGGTCCCTAACAATGAGCAGTTCTTC. It translates to CASSVGDGRVPNNEQFF.

This clonotype was observed a few times. The chain joins TRBV5-1 to TRBJ2-6; TRBD1 agrees at 8 bases. Germline V CDR1 and CDR2: SGHRS, YFSETQ. This CDR3 comprises 19 residues. J was trimmed by 0 bases and V by 7 bases; bases with no gene match: 15. Here the CDR3 reads CASFFDTTGDFSGANVLTF. The CDR3 DNA reads as TGCGCCAGCTTCTTCGACACGACAGGGGATTTCTCTGGGGCCAACGTCCTGACTTTC.